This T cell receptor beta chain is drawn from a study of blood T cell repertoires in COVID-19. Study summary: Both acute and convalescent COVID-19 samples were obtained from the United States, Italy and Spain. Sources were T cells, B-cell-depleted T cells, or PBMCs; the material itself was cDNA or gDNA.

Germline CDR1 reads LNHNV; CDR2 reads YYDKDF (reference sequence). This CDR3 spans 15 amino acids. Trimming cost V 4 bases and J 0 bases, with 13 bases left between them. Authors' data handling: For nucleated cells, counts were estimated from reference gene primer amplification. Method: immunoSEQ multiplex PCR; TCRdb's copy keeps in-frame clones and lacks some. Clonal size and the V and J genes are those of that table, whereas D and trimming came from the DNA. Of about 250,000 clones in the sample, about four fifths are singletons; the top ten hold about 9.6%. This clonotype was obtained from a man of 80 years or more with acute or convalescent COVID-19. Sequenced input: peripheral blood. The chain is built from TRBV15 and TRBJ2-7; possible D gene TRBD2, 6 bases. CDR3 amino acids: CATSTHWDSSYEQYF. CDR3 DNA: TGTGCCACCAGCACCCACTGGGACTCCTCCTACGAGCAGTACTTC.